Shown below are 31 T cell receptor beta chains from a single sample sequenced in a study of blood T cell repertoires in COVID-19. Some clones are missing from TCRdb's copy, which holds only in-frame ones; the method was immunoSEQ multiplex PCR. The sample has approximately 140,000 clones, around nine tenths seen once. Source material: peripheral blood. Source of these receptors: a man aged 55 to 70 with active or convalescent COVID-19.

This clone was found once. The J gene is TRBJ2-7, the V gene TRBV7-2; D is uncertain. The CDR3 extends over 12 amino acids. With 1 base removed from V and 3 bases from J, the gap between germline ends came to 4 bases. Germline loops: CDR1 SGHTA, CDR2 FQGNSA. The CDR3: CASSLVVYEQYF. The CDR3, as DNA: TGTGCCAGCAGCTTAGTAGTCTACGAGCAGTACTTC.

DNA of the CDR3: TGTGCCAGCAGCGCCGACACAGGGGGCTATAATTCACCCCTCCACTTT. Protein sequence: CASSADTGGYNSPLHF. The J gene is TRBJ1-6, the V gene TRBV7-9, with TRBD1 identical over 8 bases. J gave up 3 bases and V 5 bases, and 6 bases lay outside the gene matches. Germline assignment: CDR1 SEHNR and CDR2 FQNEAQ (reference sequence). This CDR3 spans 16 amino acids.

In DNA, the CDR3 is TGCGCCAGCAGCTTGGCACTAGCGGGACACACCGGGGAGCTGTTTTTT. It translates to CASSLALAGHTGELFF. The chain combines TRBV5-1 with TRBJ2-2; 10 bases line up with TRBD2. After removal of 0 bases from V and 3 bases from J, the junction contained 2 bases not matched to a gene. Germline CDR1 is SGHRS and CDR2 is YFSETQ. The CDR3 length is 16 residues.

The chain joins TRBV14 to TRBJ2-4, with no clear D. The CDR3 consists of 14 residues. Trimming removed 8 bases from V and 1 base from J, with 12 bases in between. Germline assignment: CDR1 SGHDN and CDR2 FVKESK. The CDR3 here is CASGPSLAKNIQYF. Written as DNA, the CDR3 is TGTGCCAGCGGTCCTAGTCTGGCCAAAAACATTCAGTACTTC.

The chain combines TRBV24-1 with TRBJ2-7; weak D call: TRBD2 (6 bases). Germline CDR1 KGHDR, CDR2 SFDVKD. V dropped 3 bases and J dropped 7 bases, with 18 bases sitting between them. CDR3 length: 15 amino acids. CDR3 bases: TGTGCCACCAGTGATGGGACTGCCGGAATGAAGGAGCAGTACTTC. It specifies CATSDGTAGMKEQYF.

The rearrangement joins TRBV27 to TRBJ2-3; D is possibly TRBD2 (5 bases). V gave up 2 bases and J gave up 0 bases, with 12 bases separating them. The CDR3 is 16 residues long. Germline V CDR1 and CDR2: MNHEY, SMNVEV (reference sequence). CDR3 bases: TGTGCCAGCAGTTTAACTTGGCGGACTAGCACAGATACGCAGTATTTT. It is translated as CASSLTWRTSTDTQYF.

This chain uses TRBV5-1 with TRBJ2-1; tentatively, D is TRBD1 (8 bases). In germline, CDR1 is SGHRS, CDR2 YFSETQ. Trimming cost V 3 bases and J 6 bases, with 31 bases left between them. This CDR3 contains 20 residues. The CDR3 sequence: CASSSGGQAGGGRRGNEQFF. DNA of the CDR3: TGCGCCAGCAGCTCCGGCGGACAAGCAGGGGGCGGGAGAAGAGGCAATGAGCAGTTCTTC.

The chain recombines TRBV5-1 with TRBJ2-1; 13 nucleotides align to TRBD2. J lost 8 bases, V lost 3 bases, and 14 bases had no gene match. The germline gives CDR1 SGHRS, CDR2 YFSETQ. The CDR3 has 18 residues. The CDR3 DNA reads TGCGCCAGCAGCTGGGGAACTAGCGGGAGGGCTCGTGTCCATGAGCAGTTCTTC. Its translation is CASSWGTSGRARVHEQFF.

CDR3 in amino acids: CASSVEQGSSYNSPLHF. The CDR3 region has the DNA TGTGCCAGCAGCGTGGAGCAGGGGAGCTCCTATAATTCACCCCTCCACTTT. The chain uses TRBV9 and TRBJ1-6; D perhaps matches TRBD1 (6 bases). There are 17 residues in the CDR3. Germline CDR1 SGDLS, CDR2 YYNGEE. V was pared by 2 bases and J by 0 bases, with 12 bases between.

On this clone: The germline gene is not matched at one end of the junction; a read error may be the cause. The chain joins TRBV7-7 to TRBJ2-2, with TRBD2 matching over 8 bases. The CDR3 contains 18 residues. CDR1 is SSHAT and CDR2 is FNYEAQ in the germline V gene (reference sequence). The CDR3 here is CASSPLPPGLANTGELFF. The CDR3 DNA sequence: TGTGCTAGCAGCCCACTTCCTCCGGGACTAGCGAACACCGGGGAGCTGTTTTTT.

This clone was observed once. V is TRBV19 and J is TRBJ2-7, with D tentatively TRBD1 (5 bases). The CDR3 spans 11 residues. From germline, CDR1 is LNHDA and CDR2 SQIVND (reference sequence). V was cut by 5 bases and J by 3 bases, with 5 bases left in between. The CDR3 is CASSDSYEQYF. The CDR3 region has the DNA TGTGCCAGTAGTGACAGCTACGAGCAGTACTTC. Filled out from reference TRBV19 and TRBJ2-7, the complete variable domain reads DGGITQSPKYLFRKEGQNVTLSCEQNLNHDAMYWYRQDPGQGLRLIYYSQIVNDFQKGDIAEGYSVSREKKESFPLTVTSAQKNPTAFYLCASSDSYEQYFGPGTRLTVT.

The chain combines TRBV4-1 with TRBJ2-5; D unresolved. The CDR3 is made up of 14 amino acids. Germline V CDR1 and CDR2: MGHRA, YSYEKL. V shed 0 bases and J shed 2 bases, with 7 bases lying between them. The CDR3 spells CASSQDTGQETQYF. CDR3 sequence (DNA): TGCGCCAGCAGCCAAGATACTGGTCAAGAGACCCAGTACTTC.

The J gene is TRBJ2-6, the V gene TRBV7-9, with a tentative D call TRBD1 (5 bases). Trimming stripped 5 bases from V and 0 bases from J, with 17 bases between. Germline CDR1 is SEHNR and CDR2 is FQNEAQ (reference sequence). This CDR3 is 18 amino acids long. The CDR3 bases are TGTGCCAGCAGCACCTGGGGCCCAGTAGGCTCTGGGGCCAACGTCCTGACTTTC. Amino acids: CASSTWGPVGSGANVLTF.

The chain has TRBV5-4 and TRBJ2-5; D ambiguous. Trimming removed 0 bases at V and 7 bases at J, with 13 bases between. Germline CDR1 and CDR2: SGHNT and YYREEE (reference sequence). The CDR3 spans 14 residues. The CDR3 is CASSLDAVGGTQYF. CDR3 sequence (DNA): TGTGCCAGCAGCTTGGATGCGGTTGGTGGGACCCAGTACTTC.

The V and J genes are TRBV10-3 and TRBJ2-7; TRBD1 matches 9 bases. CDR1 ENHRY and CDR2 SYGVKD come from the germline V gene. There are 16 residues in the CDR3. Trimming removed 9 bases from V and 0 bases from J; junction bases left unmatched: 12. This CDR3 is CAMPDRGSPSSYEQYF. CDR3 nucleotide sequence: TGTGCCATGCCGGACAGGGGATCCCCGAGCTCCTACGAGCAGTACTTC.

The rearrangement links TRBV14 to TRBJ2-3, with D hard to call. Germline V gene data show CDR1 as SGHDN and CDR2 as FVKESK. V was trimmed by 2 bases and J by 8 bases, leaving 11 bases between them. This CDR3 is built from 13 residues. The CDR3 nucleotides read TGTGCCAGCAGCCAACGATGGGCTGGTACGCAGTATTTT. Translating it yields CASSQRWAGTQYF.

CDR3 bases: TGTGCCAGCAGTGCCACAATTCAGCCCCAGCATTTT. Translating it yields CASSATIQPQHF. The genes are TRBV28 and TRBJ1-5; the D is unclear. V lost 5 bases to trimming and J lost 6 bases, with 8 bases between them. Germline V gives CDR1 MDHEN, CDR2 SYDVKM. This CDR3 is built from 12 residues.

This rearrangement joins TRBV28 to TRBJ2-7; 8 nucleotides align to TRBD1. Germline-derived CDR1 and CDR2 are MDHEN and SYDVKM. V was clipped by 8 bases and J by 2 bases; unmatched bases: 5. There are 13 residues in the CDR3. The DNA for the CDR3 is TGTGCCAGCTCGACAGGGGCCCCCTACGAGCAGTACTTC. Residues: CASSTGAPYEQYF.

The V and J genes are TRBV24-1 and TRBJ1-5; D is ambiguous. The CDR3 contains 14 residues. V lost 3 bases to trimming and J lost 6 bases, with 11 bases between them. Germline V gene sequence: CDR1 KGHDR, CDR2 SFDVKD. CDR3 in amino acids: CATSDRQAFQPQHF. The CDR3 nucleotides are TGTGCCACCAGTGATAGGCAGGCTTTTCAGCCCCAGCATTTT.

The chain employs TRBV6-5 and TRBJ1-2, with TRBD1 matching over 8 bases. CDR1 is MNHEY, CDR2 SVGAGI, per germline. The trim removed 2 bases at V and 8 bases at J, leaving 7 bases unmatched. The CDR3 runs to 14 residues. DNA for the CDR3: TGTGCCAGCAGTTACACCCAGGGGGCGCGGGGCTACACCTTC. Translated: CASSYTQGARGYTF.

The rearrangement links TRBV6-6 to TRBJ2-1; weak D call: TRBD1 (6 bases). CDR1 and CDR2 from the germline V gene are MNHNY and SVGAGI (reference sequence). The CDR3 extends over 14 amino acids. V was pared by 4 bases and J by 1 base, with 8 bases between. CDR3 DNA sequence: TGTGCCAGCAGTTCACAGGGTTCCTACAATGAGCAGTTCTTC. This translates into CASSSQGSYNEQFF.

The J gene is TRBJ1-1, the V gene TRBV30; 8 bases are a match to TRBD1. Germline loops: CDR1 GTSNPN, CDR2 SVGIG (reference sequence). The CDR3 sequence is 13 residues long. J gave up 7 bases and V 3 bases, and 7 bases lay outside the gene matches. CDR3 sequence reads: CAWRKTGVGEAFF. CDR3 DNA sequence: TGTGCCTGGAGAAAGACAGGGGTGGGTGAAGCTTTCTTT.

The chain combines TRBV2 with TRBJ2-7; 7 nucleotides agree with TRBD1. The germline V gene encodes CDR1 SNHLY and CDR2 FYNNEI. J lost 6 bases, V lost 6 bases, and 11 bases had no gene match. The CDR3 loop spans 14 amino acids. CDR3 coding DNA: TGTGCCAGCAGCTACAGGGGCCGATTGCGCGAGCAGTACTTC. This gives the protein CASSYRGRLREQYF.

This clone was detected only a few times. V gene TRBV28 combines with J gene TRBJ1-4; D not certain. Deletions cut 2 bases from V and 4 bases from J, with 11 bases between. This CDR3 comprises 15 residues. Germline values: CDR1 MDHEN, CDR2 SYDVKM. The CDR3 loop reads CASSLGFRGNEKLFF. Here the CDR3 DNA reads TGTGCCAGCAGTTTAGGGTTTCGGGGTAATGAAAAACTGTTTTTT.

CDR3 amino acids: CASGNTGLAGGEQYF. The CDR3 DNA is TGTGCCAGCGGCAATACGGGACTAGCGGGAGGCGAGCAGTACTTC. The chain links TRBV7-6 to TRBJ2-7; 15 nucleotides match TRBD2. The V gene end was trimmed by 8 bases and the J gene end by 6 bases; junction bases not matched to a gene: 8. This CDR3 comprises 15 residues. Germline V lookup: CDR1 SGHVS, CDR2 FNYEAQ.

V gene TRBV7-2 combines with J gene TRBJ2-7, with TRBD2 matching 10 bases. The V gene's germline CDR1 is SGHTA and CDR2 FQGNSA. CDR3 length: 17 amino acids. J was trimmed by 4 bases and V by 3 bases; bases with no gene match: 12. The CDR3 DNA sequence: TGTGCCAGCAGCTTCCCCCCCCCGGGACTAGCGAGATACGAGCAGTACTTC. Amino acids: CASSFPPPGLARYEQYF.

The V call is TRBV9, the J call TRBJ1-2; no definite D call. Germline V CDR1 and CDR2: SGDLS, YYNGEE. Trimming cost V 3 bases and J 1 base, with 7 bases left between them. CDR3 size: 13 residues. Here the CDR3 reads CASSGGVNYGYTF. CDR3 nucleotides: TGTGCCAGCAGCGGGGGAGTTAACTATGGCTACACCTTC. Using reference TRBV9 and TRBJ1-2 for the parts outside the CDR3, the full variable domain is DSGVTQTPKHLITATGQRVTLRCSPRSGDLSVYWYQQSLDQGLQFLIQYYNGEERAKGNILERFSAQQFPDLHSELNLSSLELGDSALYFCASSGGVNYGYTFGSGTRLTVV.

The chain uses TRBV7-9 and TRBJ1-4; 7 bases fit TRBD1. V was clipped by 5 bases and J by 8 bases; unmatched bases: 8. Germline CDR1 and CDR2: SEHNR and FQNEAQ (reference sequence). The CDR3 contains 14 residues. CDR3 nucleotides: TGTGCCAGCAGCCCGGAGGGACAGCACGAAAAACTGTTTTTT. Amino acid sequence: CASSPEGQHEKLFF.

V usage is TRBV18 and J usage is TRBJ2-7, with 7 bases lining up with TRBD1. Germline V gene sequence: CDR1 KGHSH, CDR2 LQKENI. V lost 1 base, J lost 2 bases, and 5 bases stayed unmatched. The CDR3 is made up of 15 amino acids. The CDR3 spells CASSPLPGQPYEQYF. The CDR3 nucleotides are TGTGCCAGCTCACCACTTCCGGGACAGCCCTACGAGCAGTACTTC.

In DNA form, the CDR3 reads TGTGCCAGCAGCTTGTCGCGGACAGGGTACTTCTCTGGGGCCAACGTCCTGACTTTC. This gives the protein CASSLSRTGYFSGANVLTF. This chain connects TRBV5-4 to TRBJ2-6; 8 bases agree with TRBD1. The CDR3 consists of 19 residues. Germline V gene sequence: CDR1 SGHNT, CDR2 YYREEE (reference sequence). Trimming took 1 base from V and 0 from J; bases not matched to a gene: 9.

The genes are TRBV27 and TRBJ2-3; a weak D match, TRBD1 (6 bases). Germline CDR1 MNHEY, CDR2 SMNVEV (reference sequence). CDR3 length equals 14 residues. Trimming removed 6 bases from V and 2 bases from J, with 12 bases in between. CDR3 amino acids: CASRRTALTDTQYF. The CDR3 bases are TGTGCCAGCAGGAGGACAGCGCTCACAGATACGCAGTATTTT.